These 18 T cell receptor beta chains were all obtained from the same sample, sequenced in a study of regulatory T cells in long-lasting Graves disease. Through Arm-PCR of CDR3 regions and iRepertoire HTBI primers, TCR beta libraries were built. TCRdb redid the calling of the multiplex PCR reads with MiXCR, one entry per CDR3 protein. The sample includes hundreds of thousands of distinct CDR3 sequences, 16% of them seen just once. The time point denotes: newly diagnosed GD, antithyroid drugs for less than 3 months. RNA isolated from PBMCs was used to make the TCR library. These same data were also listed under a study on T cells in Graves' hyperthyroidism and ophthalmopathy.

Sequencing was performed on peripheral blood mononuclear cells (PBMCs), taken at new diagnosis, from a patient treated with antithyroid drugs. These receptors came from a man in his forties with Graves disease.

This clonotype was seen many times. The chain carries TRBV28 and TRBJ2-2; D is unresolved. The CDR3 spans 13 residues. Trimming removed 1 base at V and 4 bases at J, with 4 bases between. CDR1 and CDR2 from the germline V gene are MDHEN and SYDVKM. CDR3 sequence reads: CASSLFLTGELFF. CDR3 DNA sequence: TGTGCCAGCAGTTTATTTCTCACCGGGGAGCTGTTTTTT.

This clonotype appeared many times. The chain recombines TRBV3-1 with TRBJ1-3; D unclear. Trimming removed 2 bases at V and 1 base at J, with 6 bases between. The germline V gene has CDR1 LGHDT and CDR2 YNNKEL (reference sequence). The length of the CDR3 is 14 residues. In DNA, the CDR3 is TGTGCCAGCAGCCAATCTGGATCTGGAAACACCATATATTTT. Translation gives CASSQSGSGNTIYF.

This clonotype appeared a few times. This could be a read error, since a much larger clone is one nucleotide away. The chain links TRBV30 to TRBJ2-1; D is uncertain. The J call is uncertain, as TRBJ2-5 better fits the DNA end. The CDR3 spans 14 residues. CDR1 is GTSNPN and CDR2 is SVGIG in the germline V gene (reference sequence). The CDR3 sequence: CAWAIMGFGETQYF. CDR3 nucleotide sequence: TGTGCCTGGGCAATCATGGGGTTTGGGGAGACCCAGTACTTC.

The table lists this clonotype with many counts. The V gene is TRBV28, the J gene TRBJ2-7, with D maybe TRBD1 (6 bases). Trimming cost V 7 bases and J 6 bases, with 13 bases left between them. CDR1 MDHEN and CDR2 SYDVKM come from the germline V gene. The CDR3 extends over 12 amino acids. The CDR3 loop is CASTTGFGEQYF. The CDR3 nucleotides are TGTGCCAGCACCACAGGGTTTGGCGAGCAGTACTTC.

The V and J genes are TRBV28 and TRBJ1-4; the D gene is possibly TRBD1 (6 bases). The CDR3 is made up of 17 amino acids. In germline, CDR1 is MDHEN, CDR2 SYDVKM. Deletions cut 11 bases from V and 0 bases from J, with 22 bases between. The CDR3 loop reads CAVLGSEQGSTNEKLFF. Written as DNA, the CDR3 is TGTGCCGTCTTGGGCTCCGAACAGGGATCAACTAATGAAAAACTGTTTTTT.

This chain uses TRBV12-3 or TRBV12-4 with TRBJ1-2; 12 nucleotides match TRBD1. The CDR3 is 16 residues long. J was trimmed by 6 bases and V by 6 bases; bases with no gene match: 11. The CDR3 loop reads CASSPSRDRGLNGYTF. As DNA, the CDR3 is TGTGCCAGCAGCCCAAGTAGGGACAGGGGGCTAAATGGCTACACCTTC.

This clonotype has at least ten counts. This chain joins TRBV7-6 and TRBJ2-1, with 11 bases lining up with TRBD2. The V and J ends lost 2 bases and 4 bases, in that order; junction bases with no gene match: 4. The CDR3 is 16 amino acids. Looked up from germline, CDR1 is SGHVS and CDR2 is FNYEAQ. In DNA form, the CDR3 reads TGTGCCAGCAGCTTATTCGGGACTAGCGGATACAATGAGCAGTTCTTC. It yields the protein CASSLFGTSGYNEQFF.

This clonotype was seen repeatedly, ten times or more. This chain links TRBV27 with TRBJ2-3; tentatively, D is TRBD2 (6 bases). This CDR3 region has 15 residues. The V end lost 1 base, the J end lost 3 bases, and 11 bases lay between the germline ends. CDR1 MNHEY and CDR2 SMNVEV come from the germline V gene (reference sequence). Written as DNA, the CDR3 is TGTGCCAGCAGTTTATGGGGGGTTGTAACAGATACGCAGTATTTT. Translating gives CASSLWGVVTDTQYF.

Written as DNA, the CDR3 is TGTGCCATCAGTGAGTTGGCAGGGGACCAAGAGACCCAGTACTTC. This sequence encodes CAISELAGDQETQYF. V is TRBV10-3 and J is TRBJ2-5; possibly TRBD1 for D (6 bases). The germline V gene has CDR1 ENHRY and CDR2 SYGVKD. The CDR3 extends over 15 amino acids. The V and J ends lost 1 base and 0 bases respectively, with 9 bases between them.

The chain is built from TRBV6-2 or TRBV6-3 and TRBJ1-2; D is unclear. The V gene lost 8 bases and the J gene lost 8 bases, with 15 bases spanning the gap. CDR1 and CDR2 (germline): MNHEY, SVGEGT. This CDR3 is 12 amino acids long. The CDR3 region has the DNA TGTGCCAGCCGCCGGGATGATCGAGGCTACACCTTC. It translates to CASRRDDRGYTF.

This clonotype has a count of ten or more. The chain couples TRBV10-3 to TRBJ1-5, with D uncertain. The CDR3 is made up of 13 amino acids. V lost 2 bases and J 0 bases, leaving 2 bases between the germline ends. CDR1 is ENHRY and CDR2 is SYGVKD in the germline V gene. The CDR3 region has the DNA TGTGCCATCAGTGAGGTTAGCAATCAGCCCCAGCATTTT. Translated: CAISEVSNQPQHF.

The gene calls are TRBV19 and TRBJ2-5, with D perhaps matching TRBD1 (5 bases). V lost 6 bases, J lost 2 bases, and 22 bases lay in between. The germline V gene has CDR1 LNHDA and CDR2 SQIVND (reference sequence). This CDR3 has 17 residues. The CDR3 DNA reads TGTGCCAGTAGCCGAAACCTGGCAGGGTTGGGGCAAGAGACCCAGTACTTC. Protein: CASSRNLAGLGQETQYF.

This clonotype was detected many times. The V and J genes are TRBV12-3 or TRBV12-4 and TRBJ2-7; the D is unclear. The CDR3 consists of 13 residues. Deletions cut 6 bases from V and 2 bases from J, with 11 bases between. Here the CDR3 reads CASSPTVPYEQYF. CDR3 in DNA: TGTGCCAGCAGCCCGACGGTCCCCTACGAGCAGTACTTC.

A few counts support this clonotype. A far larger clone is a single base away, which makes a read error likely. The rearrangement links TRBV11-1 to TRBJ2-7, with 10 bases aligning to TRBD2. Germline CDR1 SGHAT, CDR2 FQDESV (reference sequence). Trimming at V came to 1 base and at J to 7 bases, leaving 7 bases not matched to a gene. The CDR3 has 15 residues. The CDR3 sequence: CASSLVAGGYNEQYF. The CDR3 region has the DNA TGTGCCAGCAGCTTAGTAGCGGGGGGTTACAATGAGCAGTACTTC.

This clonotype was seen just once. The chain carries TRBV20-1 and TRBJ2-3, with TRBD2 matching over 10 bases. Germline CDR1 DFQATT, CDR2 SNEGSKA (reference sequence). CDR3 size: 15 residues. V was pared by 6 bases and J by 0 bases, with 6 bases of the junction left unmatched. CDR3 nucleotides: TGCAGTGCCCTTCTAGCGGGAGCTAGCACAGATACGCAGTATTTT. It codes for CSALLAGASTDTQYF.

The V gene is TRBV28, the J gene TRBJ1-2, with 7 bases matching TRBD1. CDR1 and CDR2 (germline): MDHEN, SYDVKM. With V trimmed by 7 bases and J by 8 bases, 13 bases remained unmatched. The CDR3 contains 14 residues. CDR3 nucleotide sequence: TGTGCCAGCAAAACCCTCGACAGGGCGGGGGGCTACACCTTC. Protein sequence: CASKTLDRAGGYTF.

This clonotype was seen repeatedly, ten times or more. The V gene is TRBV9, the J gene TRBJ2-3, with D possibly TRBD2 on 6 matching bases. V lost 0 bases and J lost 6, with 11 bases in between. Germline V gene data show CDR1 as SGDLS and CDR2 as YYNGEE. This CDR3 spans 14 amino acids. The CDR3 DNA follows: TGTGCCAGCAGCGTAGGTGGGGGGTCGGATACGCAGTATTTT. Protein sequence: CASSVGGGSDTQYF. Based on the CDR3 plus reference TRBV9 and TRBJ2-3, the full variable domain is DSGVTQTPKHLITATGQRVTLRCSPRSGDLSVYWYQQSLDQGLQFLIQYYNGEERAKGNILERFSAQQFPDLHSELNLSSLELGDSALYFCASSVGGGSDTQYFGPGTRLTVL.

This clonotype has at least ten counts. This rearrangement joins TRBV5-1 to TRBJ1-1, with a tentative D call TRBD1 (6 bases). Germline V gene data show CDR1 as SGHRS and CDR2 as YFSETQ. The V and J ends lost 4 bases and 4 bases respectively, with 23 bases between them. The CDR3 totals 17 residues. This CDR3 is CASSRGQGSRWGTEAFF. The CDR3 nucleotides read TGCGCCAGCAGCAGGGGTCAGGGGAGCCGGTGGGGCACTGAAGCTTTCTTT. Combining the CDR3 with reference TRBV5-1 and TRBJ1-1 gives the whole variable domain KAGVTQTPRYLIKTRGQQVTLSCSPISGHRSVSWYQQTPGQGLQFLFEYFSETQRNKGNFPGRFSGRQFSNSRSEMNVSTLELGDSALYLCASSRGQGSRWGTEAFFGQGTRLTVV.